This T cell receptor (beta chain) emerged from a study of T-cell memory formation after mild COVID-19. Study-wide results and limits: The main location of contracting CD4+ clones was CM and EM, and that of contracting CD8+ clones was EMRA. The SARS-CoV-2 specificity of second-wave clones reaching peak at day 37 remained unverified.

This clonotype was seen more than once but under ten times. Its antigen is not known. The TCR alpha and TCR beta cDNA libraries, bearing sample barcodes and UMIs, were generated by 5'RACE using constant-segment primers. TCRdb used MiXCR to reprocess the 5' RACE reads, holding one entry per CDR3 protein. The sample includes hundreds of thousands of distinct CDR3 sequences, more than 20% seen only once; the top ten take around an eighth. CDR3 length: 18 amino acids. CDR1 is LGHNA and CDR2 is YNFKEQ in the germline V gene. J was trimmed by 2 bases and V by 4 bases; bases with no gene match: 8. The clonotype comes from an adult woman who had mild COVID-19 (a few samples of this study predate the infection). Cell type and time point are not known. Material for sequencing was PBMCs or a T cell subset sorted from them (not recorded which). V and J are TRBV4-2 and TRBJ2-3; TRBD2 matches at 14 bases. CDR3 loop: CASSLGLAGGRSTDTQYF. The CDR3 DNA follows: TGTGCCAGCAGCCTCGGACTAGCGGGGGGCCGGTCCACAGATACGCAGTATTTT.